This entry features one T cell receptor (beta chain) sequence. Produced via immunoSEQ multiplex PCR; TCRdb's table is partial and in-frame only. The sample has approximately 200,000 clones, around 86% seen once; the top ten hold approximately 7.3%. The data derive from a study of blood T cell repertoires in COVID-19. Across the whole study: Resolution of symptoms, clearance, or two negative PCRs was present in recovered Cohort 3 donors. The samples span acute and convalescent COVID-19 from the United States, Italy and Spain. T cells, B-cell-depleted T cells, or PBMCs supplied cDNA or gDNA.

Germline V gene data show CDR1 as SGHDN and CDR2 as FVKESK. Trimming cost V 0 bases and J 6 bases, with 16 bases left between them. CDR3 length: 16 amino acids. Donors were grouped by their self-reported clinical history. What was sequenced was PBMCs or T cells enriched from blood (not recorded which). The sequence derives from a man aged 30 to 39 in a cohort exposed to, infected with or recovered from COVID-19 (not recorded which). This chain uses TRBV14 with TRBJ2-3, with D possibly matching TRBD2 (6 bases). CDR3 in amino acids: CASSQDLLGTGDTQYF. CDR3 nucleotides: TGTGCCAGCAGCCAAGACCTCTTAGGGACTGGGGATACGCAGTATTTT.